This T cell receptor beta chain was sequenced during a study of T cell responses to AZD1222 COVID-19 vaccine. With regard to this clone: Its specificity is not known.

Repertoires were generated with immunoSEQ multiplex PCR, while TCRdb's copy carries only in-frame clones and drops some. The sample includes roughly 110,000 clones, 70% to 90% of them seen just once. General study findings and limits: Of spike-specific TCRs, nearly half reportedly target regions left unmutated in variants. Spike-specific TCR breadth and depth grew following two AZD1222 doses. Donors were largely white British and mainly female; clonal diversity was possibly underestimated.

V gave up 0 bases and J gave up 10 bases; unmatched junction bases: 11. Germline-derived CDR1 and CDR2 are LGHNA and YSLEER. This CDR3 contains 16 residues. Pooled samples include second doses given at about 4 or 12 weeks. The material was peripheral blood, obtained 28 days after the second AZD1222 dose. The chain links TRBV4-3 to TRBJ1-1; 10 bases line up with TRBD1. This sequence was found in an adult who received the AZD1222 COVID-19 vaccine. The CDR3 loop is CASSQELGQGGTRAFF. In nucleotides, the CDR3 is TGCGCCAGCAGCCAAGAGTTAGGACAGGGGGGCACAAGAGCTTTCTTT.